What follows is one T cell receptor beta chain and its context. The method was immunoSEQ multiplex PCR; TCRdb's version includes in-frame clones alone and lacks a portion of them. The sample shows 300,000 to 450,000 clones, more than 70% of them seen only once. This sample was taken from a study of blood T cell repertoires in COVID-19. The CDR3 extends over 13 amino acids. V was shortened by 2 bases and J by 7 bases, with 12 bases between the two germline ends. The germline CDR1 and CDR2 sequences are KGHSH and LQKENI. V gene TRBV18 combines with J gene TRBJ2-7; D might be TRBD1 (6 bases). This TCR was sampled from a man in his forties in a cohort exposed to, infected with or recovered from COVID-19 (not recorded which). Sequencing input: PBMCs or T cells enriched from blood (not recorded which). CDR3 sequence (DNA): TGTGCCAGCTCACCAAACGGGCAGGGGGAGCAGTACTTC. Protein sequence: CASSPNGQGEQYF.